This is a list of T cell receptor beta chains from one sample in a study of response to subunit inactivated influenza vaccine. One entry per CDR3 protein, called by TCRdb with MiXCR from the RT-PCR reads. Of about 500,000 distinct CDR3 sequences listed, more than 15% are singletons. Sample: CD4+ T cells sorted from PBMCs, taken about 24 months after vaccination. The receptors were sampled from a man aged 45-69 years who received an inactivated influenza vaccine. CDR3s include the opening cysteine and the closing phenylalanine or tryptophan. The order of the fields is CDR3 DNA, CDR3 protein, V gene, CDR3 length, D gene, J gene, clone size. D genes are given only for firm matches. Clone size is shown for a subset of rows, as once, few, many or a class of expanded clone.

cdr3_nt: TGTGCCAGCAGTTTAGAATCGGGTCGTGGCTACACCTTC; cdr3_aa: CASSLESGRGYTF; v_call: TRBV28; cdr3_length: 13; d_call: -; j_call: TRBJ1-2; clone_size: many
cdr3_nt: TGTGCCAGCAGCCCTACAGGAAACAATTCACCCCTCCACTTT; cdr3_aa: CASSPTGNNSPLHF; v_call: TRBV3-1; cdr3_length: 14; d_call: -; j_call: TRBJ1-6; clone_size: many
cdr3_nt: TGCGCCAGCAGCCCCCCTGGAGGGTTCCGGACAGATACGCAGTATTTT; cdr3_aa: CASSPPGGFRTDTQYF; v_call: TRBV5-1; cdr3_length: 16; d_call: -; j_call: TRBJ2-3; clone_size: few
cdr3_nt: TGTGCCAGCAGCTTAAGGGGCCCATGGGAGCAGTACTTC; cdr3_aa: CASSLRGPWEQYF; v_call: TRBV7-8; cdr3_length: 13; d_call: -; j_call: TRBJ2-7; clone_size: few
cdr3_nt: TGTGCCAGCAGCCTTCGGGACAGGCTTCGAGACAGTTCACCCCTCCACTTT; cdr3_aa: CASSLRDRLRDSSPLHF; v_call: TRBV14; cdr3_length: 17; d_call: TRBD1; j_call: TRBJ1-6; clone_size: few
cdr3_nt: TGTGCCATCAGGTCCGGGACAGGGACCTACAATGAGCAGTTCTTC; cdr3_aa: CAIRSGTGTYNEQFF; v_call: TRBV10-3; cdr3_length: 15; d_call: TRBD1; j_call: TRBJ2-1; clone_size: many
cdr3_nt: TGTGCCAGCTCACCAAGGACAGGGCGGGAGACCCAGTACTTC; cdr3_aa: CASSPRTGRETQYF; v_call: TRBV18; cdr3_length: 14; d_call: TRBD1; j_call: TRBJ2-5; clone_size: few
cdr3_nt: TGCGCCAGCAGCCAAGATCCCGCGGGGAGGATTCCTAGCACAGATACGCAGTATTTT; cdr3_aa: CASSQDPAGRIPSTDTQYF; v_call: TRBV4-3; cdr3_length: 19; d_call: -; j_call: TRBJ2-3; clone_size: -
cdr3_nt: TGTGCCAGCAGTTACGATGAGGGACAGGGAAATCAGCCCCAGCATTTT; cdr3_aa: CASSYDEGQGNQPQHF; v_call: TRBV6-2/TRBV6-3; cdr3_length: 16; d_call: TRBD1; j_call: TRBJ1-5; clone_size: few
cdr3_nt: TGCAGTGCTAGGAAGGGGGCCGGCACAGATACGCAGTATTTT; cdr3_aa: CSARKGAGTDTQYF; v_call: TRBV20-1; cdr3_length: 14; d_call: TRBD1; j_call: TRBJ2-3; clone_size: many
cdr3_nt: TGTGCCATCAGCCGGGACTACTCCAATGAGCAGTTCTTC; cdr3_aa: CAISRDYSNEQFF; v_call: TRBV10-3; cdr3_length: 13; d_call: TRBD2; j_call: TRBJ2-1; clone_size: few
cdr3_nt: TGCGCCAGCAGCTCTGACAGGAGGTACAATGAGCAGTTCTTC; cdr3_aa: CASSSDRRYNEQFF; v_call: TRBV5-1; cdr3_length: 14; d_call: -; j_call: TRBJ2-1; clone_size: -
cdr3_nt: TGCGCCAGCAGCTTGGACCGCTTGGATGAGCAGTTCTTC; cdr3_aa: CASSLDRLDEQFF; v_call: TRBV5-1; cdr3_length: 13; d_call: -; j_call: TRBJ2-1; clone_size: -
cdr3_nt: TGTGCCAGCAGTGACCAACGCGGAGCTGAAGCTTTCTTT; cdr3_aa: CASSDQRGAEAFF; v_call: TRBV6-6; cdr3_length: 13; d_call: -; j_call: TRBJ1-1; clone_size: -
cdr3_nt: TGCAGTGCTGCCCCGGGACAGGGGGCAGTCTACGAGCAGTACTTC; cdr3_aa: CSAAPGQGAVYEQYF; v_call: TRBV20-1; cdr3_length: 15; d_call: TRBD1; j_call: TRBJ2-7; clone_size: -